The T cell receptor beta chain described here comes from a study of T cell responses to AZD1222 COVID-19 vaccine. Repertoires were generated with immunoSEQ multiplex PCR, while TCRdb's copy carries only in-frame clones and drops some. This table holds about 89,000 clones, approximately 89% found once. For this clone: Its antigen remains unidentified.

Trimming took off 1 base at V and 4 bases at J, with 9 bases between the two ends. The CDR3 totals 13 residues. Germline CDR1 reads SGHNT; CDR2 reads YYREEE (reference sequence). Pooled in the analysis were second doses at about 4 or about 12 weeks. Overall study findings and caveats: Of spike-specific TCRs, nearly half reportedly target regions left unmutated in variants. Repertoire sampling occurred only after the peak T cell response.

The TCR was taken from an adult who received the AZD1222 COVID-19 vaccine. The chain employs TRBV5-4 and TRBJ2-7; D not certain. The input for sequencing was peripheral blood, taken 28 days after the second AZD1222 dose. CDR3 in DNA: TGTGCCAGCAGCTTGATTTCAGATTACGAGCAGTACTTC. Amino acid sequence: CASSLISDYEQYF.